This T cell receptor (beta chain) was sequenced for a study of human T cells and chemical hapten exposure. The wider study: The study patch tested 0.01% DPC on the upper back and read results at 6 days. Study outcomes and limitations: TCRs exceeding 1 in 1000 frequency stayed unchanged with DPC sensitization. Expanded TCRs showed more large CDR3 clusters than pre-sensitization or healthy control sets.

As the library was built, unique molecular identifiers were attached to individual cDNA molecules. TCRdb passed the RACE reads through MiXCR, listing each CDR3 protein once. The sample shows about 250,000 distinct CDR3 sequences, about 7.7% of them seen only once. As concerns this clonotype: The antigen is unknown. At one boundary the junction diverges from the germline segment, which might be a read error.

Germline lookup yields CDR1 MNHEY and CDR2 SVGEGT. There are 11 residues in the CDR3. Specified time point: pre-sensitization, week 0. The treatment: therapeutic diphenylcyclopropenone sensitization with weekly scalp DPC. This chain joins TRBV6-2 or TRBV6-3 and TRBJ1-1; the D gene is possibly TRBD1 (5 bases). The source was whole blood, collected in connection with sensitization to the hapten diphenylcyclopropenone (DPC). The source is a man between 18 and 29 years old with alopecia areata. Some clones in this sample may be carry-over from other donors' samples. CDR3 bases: TGTGCCAGCAGTTTGGGACCTGACGCTTTCTTT. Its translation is CASSLGPDAFF.